These 24 T cell receptor beta chains came from one sample sequenced in a study of blood T cell repertoires in COVID-19 (dated by TCRdb to the early 2020s). Library generation was performed with the immunoSEQ multiplex PCR assay. Here the immuneACCESS table is served through TCRdb, limited to in-frame sequences with V and J called. Missing clones are a known gap in these copies; in checked studies unresolved V genes cover under half, and the rest lacks a known reason. The sample table holds roughly 80,000 clones, of which about 88% were seen once. Clones ranked in the top ten supply roughly 9.1% of the sample. Material for sequencing was peripheral blood. All receptors come from a human donor in a cohort sampled during active COVID-19.

CDR3 residues: CASSRSGGLYNEQFF. The CDR3 nucleotides read TGTGCCAGCAGCCGGAGCGGGGGGCTTTACAATGAGCAGTTCTTC. This chain uses TRBV6-5 with TRBJ2-1, with 9 bases aligning to TRBD2. This CDR3 is 15 amino acids long. After removal of 6 bases from V and 4 bases from J, the junction contained 7 bases not matched to a gene. CDR1 MNHEY and CDR2 SVGAGI come from the germline V gene.

This sequence joins TRBV5-1 and TRBJ2-3, with unresolved D. The CDR3 loop spans 15 amino acids. The germline gives CDR1 SGHRS, CDR2 YFSETQ. The V and J ends lost 1 base and 0 bases respectively, with 9 bases between them. The CDR3 coding sequence is TGCGCCAGCAGCTTGACGGTTACTAGCACAGATACGCAGTATTTT. Its translation: CASSLTVTSTDTQYF.

J is TRBJ1-1 and V is TRBV7-9; unclear D gene. Germline V gene sequence: CDR1 SEHNR, CDR2 FQNEAQ (reference sequence). The CDR3 consists of 12 residues. Trimming cost V 4 bases and J 1 base, with 4 bases left between them. The CDR3 coding sequence is TGTGCCAGCAGCTCCCAGAACACTGAAGCTTTCTTT. This gives the protein CASSSQNTEAFF.

The J gene is TRBJ2-3, the V gene TRBV11-3; 13 positions match TRBD2. The CDR3 runs 16 residues. Looked up from germline, CDR1 is SGHNT and CDR2 is YENEEA. V trimming: 4 bases; J trimming: 3 bases; junction bases outside the gene matches: 4. CDR3 nucleotides: TGTGCCAGCAGCTCCCGGACTAGCGGGGGAACAGATACGCAGTATTTT. Its translation is CASSSRTSGGTDTQYF.

This chain links TRBV21-1 with TRBJ1-1. TRBV21-1 counts as a pseudogene. This CDR3 comprises 15 residues. The CDR3 reads CASSGNALAGTEAFF. DNA of the CDR3: TGTGCCAGCAGCGGCAACGCTTTGGCGGGCACTGAAGCTTTCTTT.

This clone was seen only once. The chain recombines TRBV7-3 with TRBJ1-1, with TRBD1 matching over 7 bases. After removal of 5 bases from V and 4 bases from J, the junction contained 10 bases not matched to a gene. This CDR3 comprises 15 residues. Germline CDR1 and CDR2: SGHTA and FQGTGA. The CDR3 spells CASSLSGEGATEAFF. The CDR3 DNA is TGTGCCAGCAGCCTGTCGGGCGAGGGGGCCACTGAAGCTTTCTTT.

The chain joins TRBV19 to TRBJ2-4, with TRBD1 identical over 8 bases. V trimming: 1 base; J trimming: 13 bases; junction bases outside the gene matches: 6. The CDR3 consists of 13 residues. The germline gives CDR1 LNHDA, CDR2 SQIVND (reference sequence). The DNA of the CDR3 is TGTGCCAGTAGTATAGGGCAGGGGGCTACGCAGTACTTC. Translated, it gives CASSIGQGATQYF. Full variable domain (outside the CDR3, taken from reference TRBV19 and TRBJ2-4): DGGITQSPKYLFRKEGQNVTLSCEQNLNHDAMYWYRQDPGQGLRLIYYSQIVNDFQKGDIAEGYSVSREKKESFPLTVTSAQKNPTAFYLCASSIGQGATQYFGAGTRLSVL.

V gene TRBV15 combines with J gene TRBJ1-1; a possible D gene is TRBD1 (6 bases). There are 14 residues in the CDR3. Deletions cut 2 bases from V and 1 base from J, with 8 bases between. Germline CDR1 is LNHNV and CDR2 is YYDKDF (reference sequence). The CDR3 spells CATSRQTGNTEAFF. In DNA form, the CDR3 reads TGTGCCACCAGCAGACAGACAGGGAACACTGAAGCTTTCTTT.

CDR3 amino acids: CATSDSGTGILREQYF. CDR3 sequence (DNA): TGTGCCACCAGTGACTCCGGGACAGGGATATTGAGAGAGCAGTACTTC. The V gene is TRBV24-1, the J gene TRBJ2-7, with 9 bases matching TRBD1. The germline V gene encodes CDR1 KGHDR and CDR2 SFDVKD. The CDR3 contains 16 residues. Trimming removed 4 bases from V and 7 bases from J; junction bases left unmatched: 13.

The V call is TRBV27, the J call TRBJ1-5; D is uncertain. The CDR3 totals 15 residues. The V gene's germline CDR1 is MNHEY and CDR2 SMNVEV (reference sequence). Trimming took 4 bases from V and 2 from J, leaving 12 bases between them. DNA of the CDR3: TGTGCCAGCAGTTCGAGGCCCCTGGGCAATCAGCCCCAGCATTTT. Protein product: CASSSRPLGNQPQHF.

This chain uses TRBV11-1 with TRBJ1-1; 8 bases agree with TRBD1. V lost 1 base and J lost 8; bases outside the gene matches: 3. Germline values: CDR1 SGHAT, CDR2 FQDESV (reference sequence). The CDR3 has 13 residues. The chain's CDR3 is CASSLDHRGEAFF. The CDR3 DNA reads TGTGCCAGCAGCTTAGACCACAGGGGGGAAGCTTTCTTT.

Only a few counts were recorded for this clone. The V call is TRBV5-1, the J call TRBJ1-6; the D gene is possibly TRBD1 (5 bases). The V and J ends lost 4 bases and 7 bases respectively, with 15 bases between them. The germline gives CDR1 SGHRS, CDR2 YFSETQ. The CDR3 spans 15 residues. The CDR3 region is CASSEIGHVNSPLHF. The CDR3 coding sequence is TGCGCCAGCAGCGAGATTGGACACGTCAATTCACCCCTCCACTTT.

Concerning this clone: The DNA is left out, because the CDR3 cannot be placed on it with certainty; the CDR3 is given as TCRdb lists it. The chain joins TRBV21-1 to TRBJ2-3; the table assigns TRBD2, which was not confirmed against the DNA. TRBV21-1 is flagged as a pseudogene. Including both end residues, the CDR3 is 16 amino acids long. CDR3 region: CASSRVAGGSTDTQYF.

The V and J genes are TRBV5-1 and TRBJ2-2; 10 bases are shared with TRBD2. The germline CDR1 and CDR2 sequences are SGHRS and YFSETQ. V was clipped by 5 bases and J by 6 bases; unmatched bases: 7. The CDR3 is made up of 15 amino acids. The CDR3 reads CASRTGTSVPGELFF. The CDR3 DNA sequence: TGCGCCAGCAGGACCGGGACTAGCGTCCCCGGGGAGCTGTTTTTT.

Only a few counts were recorded for this clone. This chain joins TRBV4-2 and TRBJ1-5, with 8 bases fitting TRBD1. Germline trimming cut 0 bases from V and 6 bases from J; bases unmatched to any gene: 4. Germline CDR1 reads LGHNA; CDR2 reads YNFKEQ. The CDR3 loop spans 15 amino acids. CDR3 protein: CASSQEPGGGQPQHF. The CDR3 DNA sequence: TGTGCCAGCAGCCAAGAGCCAGGGGGCGGTCAGCCCCAGCATTTT.

The chain joins TRBV4-1 to TRBJ2-1, with 7 bases identical to TRBD2. This CDR3 contains 16 residues. The germline gives CDR1 MGHRA, CDR2 YSYEKL. V was pared by 3 bases and J by 4 bases, with 9 bases of the junction left unmatched. In nucleotides, the CDR3 is TGCGCCAGCAGCCAGCCCGCTAGCGGAGGATACAATGAGCAGTTCTTC. Its translation: CASSQPASGGYNEQFF.

V and J are TRBV11-2 and TRBJ2-7; the D gene is possibly TRBD1 (6 bases). The CDR3 sequence is 13 residues long. V dropped 4 bases and J dropped 3 bases, with 10 bases sitting between them. CDR1 SGHAT and CDR2 FQNNGV come from the germline V gene. CDR3 sequence: CASSSDSFYEQYF. CDR3 nucleotide sequence: TGTGCCAGCAGCTCGGACAGTTTCTACGAGCAGTACTTC.

V is TRBV6-4 and J is TRBJ2-2; 8 bases fit TRBD1. Per the germline V gene, CDR1 is MRHNA and CDR2 is SNTAGT. The CDR3 is made up of 16 amino acids. V was pared by 3 bases and J by 2 bases, with 5 bases of the junction left unmatched. The CDR3 protein is CASSDSRGLNTGELFF. The CDR3 region has the DNA TGTGCCAGCAGTGATTCCAGGGGGCTAAACACCGGGGAGCTGTTTTTT.

The CDR3 region is CASSLGLSSSTDTQYF. CDR3 coding DNA: TGTGCCAGCAGCTTGGGACTATCCTCTAGCACAGATACGCAGTATTTT. This sequence joins TRBV7-9 and TRBJ2-3; 7 positions agree with TRBD2. V was clipped by 3 bases and J by 0 bases; unmatched bases: 6. CDR3 length equals 16 residues. CDR1 and CDR2 from the germline V gene are SEHNR and FQNEAQ (reference sequence).

The rearrangement uses TRBV28 and TRBJ1-1, with D uncertain. The CDR3 contains 14 residues. The germline V gene encodes CDR1 MDHEN and CDR2 SYDVKM. V was pared by 6 bases and J by 0 bases, with 11 bases between. CDR3 in amino acids: CASRAEVMNTEAFF. CDR3 DNA sequence: TGTGCCAGCAGAGCGGAAGTAATGAACACTGAAGCTTTCTTT.

The chain joins TRBV19 to TRBJ2-3; TRBD2 matches 10 bases. J gave up 3 bases and V 2 bases, and 2 bases lay outside the gene matches. Germline V gives CDR1 LNHDA, CDR2 SQIVND (reference sequence). The CDR3 is 15 residues long. CDR3 nucleotides: TGTGCCAGTAGTATAAGGACTAGCGGAACAGATACGCAGTATTTT. This gives the protein CASSIRTSGTDTQYF.

This clone was found once. V is TRBV5-1 and J is TRBJ1-1; 9 bases match TRBD1. Germline V lookup: CDR1 SGHRS, CDR2 YFSETQ. The CDR3 is made up of 15 amino acids. The trim removed 2 bases at V and 5 bases at J, leaving 7 bases unmatched. The CDR3 DNA sequence: TGCGCCAGCAGCTTAAACCGGGACAGGGCGACTGAAGCTTTCTTT. This translates into CASSLNRDRATEAFF.

The chain is built from TRBV3-1 (or the pseudogene TRBV3-2) and TRBJ2-2; D gene unclear. The length of the CDR3 is 14 residues. V dropped 3 bases and J dropped 5 bases, with 10 bases sitting between them. Per germline, CDR1 LGHDT and CDR2 YNNKEL (reference sequence). CDR3 sequence: CASSQHVQTGELFF. CDR3 sequence (DNA): TGTGCCAGCAGCCAGCATGTCCAGACCGGGGAGCTGTTTTTT.

A few counts support this clone. The rearrangement joins TRBV28 to TRBJ1-2, with a possible D match to TRBD1 (6 bases). Germline CDR1 is MDHEN and CDR2 is SYDVKM. V was pared by 6 bases and J by 8 bases, with 13 bases between. This CDR3 region has 12 residues. This chain's CDR3 is CASSTGLRGYTF. In DNA, the CDR3 is TGTGCCAGCAGCACAGGGCTTAGGGGCTACACCTTC.